The 28 T cell receptor beta chains reported below all come from one sample, sequenced in a study of regulatory T cells in long-lasting Graves disease. Time point in this sample: newly diagnosed GD, antithyroid drugs for less than 3 months. The TCR library was prepared using RNA isolated from PBMCs. Arm-PCR of CDR3 regions with iRepertoire HTBI primers generated TCR beta libraries. MiXCR, applied by TCRdb to the multiplex PCR reads, yields one record per CDR3 protein. The sample includes a few hundred thousand distinct CDR3 sequences, about 10% seen only once; the top ten take over 15%. The sample also formed part of further work on T cells in Graves' hyperthyroidism and ophthalmopathy.

The sequenced sample was peripheral blood mononuclear cells (PBMCs), obtained at new diagnosis, from a patient treated with antithyroid drugs. The receptor source for this set is a young woman with Graves disease.

In its sample, this clonotype was seen many times. CDR3 in amino acids: CASSYREHEAFF. As DNA, the CDR3 is TGTGCCAGCAGTTACCGGGAGCATGAAGCTTTCTTT. The chain joins TRBV6-2 or TRBV6-3 to TRBJ1-1, with no clear D. This CDR3 region has 12 residues. V lost 2 bases and J 7 bases, leaving 8 bases between the germline ends. From germline, CDR1 is MNHEY and CDR2 SVGEGT.

This rearrangement joins TRBV20-1 to TRBJ2-1, with a tentative D call TRBD2 (6 bases). Germline V gene sequence: CDR1 DFQATT, CDR2 SNEGSKA (reference sequence). The CDR3 sequence is 12 residues long. V gave up 5 bases and J gave up 10 bases, with 15 bases separating them. CDR3 DNA: TGCAGTGCTCATCCGGGGACTCCGGAGCAGTTCTTC. Translating gives CSAHPGTPEQFF.

Many counts were recorded for this clonotype. The V call is TRBV7-9, the J call TRBJ1-5; the D gene is possibly TRBD1 (5 bases). This CDR3 is built from 13 residues. CDR1 and CDR2 (germline): SEHNR, FQNEAQ (reference sequence). V dropped 5 bases and J dropped 6 bases, with 11 bases sitting between them. CDR3 sequence: CASSPGGTQPQHF. CDR3 bases: TGTGCCAGCAGCCCGGGAGGGACTCAGCCCCAGCATTTT. Full variable domain (outside the CDR3, taken from reference TRBV7-9 and TRBJ1-5): DTGVSQNPRHKITKRGQNVTFRCDPISEHNRLYWYRQTLGQGPEFLTYFQNEAQLEKSRLLSDRFSAERPKGSFSTLEIQRTEQGDSAMYLCASSPGGTQPQHFGDGTRLSIL.

This chain connects TRBV7-9 to TRBJ2-2; 7 bases are shared with TRBD1. Germline CDR1 reads SEHNR; CDR2 reads FQNEAQ (reference sequence). The CDR3 spans 18 residues. J lost 0 bases, V lost 4 bases, and 11 bases had no gene match. For the CDR3, the DNA is TGTGCCAGCAGCTCGTCGAGGGGGCGCGGCTCGAACACCGGGGAGCTGTTTTTT. It specifies CASSSSRGRGSNTGELFF.

This clonotype was recorded many times. The V and J genes are TRBV20-1 and TRBJ2-3; 7 bases align to TRBD2. Trimming removed 1 base from V and 2 bases from J; junction bases left unmatched: 9. CDR3 length: 16 amino acids. The germline gives CDR1 DFQATT, CDR2 SNEGSKA (reference sequence). The CDR3 loop reads CSARGTRWASTDTQYF. CDR3 in DNA: TGCAGTGCTAGAGGGACTAGATGGGCCTCCACAGATACGCAGTATTTT.

The genes are TRBV30 and TRBJ2-1; no clear D gene. Deletions cut 1 base from V and 4 bases from J, with 11 bases between. The CDR3 runs to 14 residues. Germline-derived CDR1 and CDR2 are GTSNPN and SVGIG (reference sequence). CDR3 sequence reads: CAWSDLEDYNEQFF. For the CDR3, the DNA is TGTGCCTGGAGTGACCTCGAGGATTACAATGAGCAGTTCTTC.

Points on this clonotype: One base away lies a much larger clone, so this may be a sequencing read error. This chain connects TRBV12-3 or TRBV12-4 to TRBJ1-3, with a weak D call TRBD1 (6 bases). CDR3 length: 15 residues. Deletions cut 5 bases from V and 7 bases from J, with 18 bases between. Here the CDR3 DNA reads TGTGCCAGCAGTCTCGAGGGGGGAAGAGGGAACACCATATATTTT. Translated: CASSLEGGRGNTIYF.

This clonotype was seen ten or more times. The chain is built from TRBV12-3 or TRBV12-4 and TRBJ2-5, with 9 bases identical to TRBD2. The CDR3 contains 16 residues. Unmatched junction bases numbered 10, after V lost 3 bases and J lost 5 bases. DNA of the CDR3: TGTGCCAGCAGTTTGGGGCGGGGGGGCATACAGGAGACCCAGTACTTC. Protein sequence: CASSLGRGGIQETQYF.

Notes on this clonotype: One base separates it from a far larger clone, so it is likely a read error. The V call is TRBV6-2 or TRBV6-3, the J call TRBJ2-3; perhaps D is TRBD1 or TRBD2 (6 bases each). The J call could be wrong; TRBJ2-7 is a better fit for the DNA end. The CDR3 extends over 15 amino acids. Germline V gives CDR1 MNHEY, CDR2 SVGEGT. CDR3 sequence: CASRAQDGGQDGQYF. The CDR3 DNA reads TGTGCCAGCAGAGCCCAAGACGGGGGCCAGGATGGGCAGTACTTC.

This clonotype was observed many times. V usage is TRBV18 and J usage is TRBJ1-2, with D tentatively TRBD1 (5 bases). Between the trimmed V and J ends, which lost 3 bases and 8 bases, there was a span of 10 bases. The germline V gene encodes CDR1 KGHSH and CDR2 LQKENI. This CDR3 spans 12 amino acids. The CDR3 DNA is TGTGCCAGCTCACCCCGGGACGACGGCTACACCTTC. Its protein is CASSPRDDGYTF. The whole variable domain, filled in from reference TRBV18 and TRBJ1-2, reads NAGVMQNPRHLVRRRGQEARLRCSPMKGHSHVYWYRQLPEEGLKFMVYLQKENIIDESGMPKERFSAEFPKEGPSILRIQQVVRGDSAAYFCASSPRDDGYTFGSGTRLTVV.

Concerning this clonotype: With a much larger clone just one base away, this may be a read error. The chain uses TRBV7-8 and TRBJ2-1, with 14 bases identical to TRBD2. The CDR3 totals 20 residues. CDR1 and CDR2 (germline): SGHVS, FQNEAQ. Here the CDR3 DNA reads TGTGCCAGCAGCTTTGGACTAGCGGGAGGTTCTACGTTAACCTACGATGAGCAGTTCTTC. Protein sequence: CASSFGLAGGSTLTYDEQFF.

Remarks on this clonotype: Possible read error: a much larger clone is one base away. The gene calls are TRBV6-5 and TRBJ1-5; D not resolved. Germline CDR1 is MNHEY and CDR2 is SVGAGI. V was cut by 4 bases and J by 0 bases, with 22 bases left in between. The CDR3 is 19 residues long. Here the CDR3 reads CASSWANGPNLHSNQPQHF. DNA of the CDR3: TGTGCCAGCAGTTGGGCCAACGGGCCGAACCTTCATAGCAATCAGCCCCAGCATTTT.

V and J are TRBV19 and TRBJ2-1, with 8 nucleotides matching TRBD2. Germline V gives CDR1 LNHDA, CDR2 SQIVND (reference sequence). After removal of 3 bases from V and 6 bases from J, the junction contained 7 bases not matched to a gene. This CDR3 is built from 15 residues. CDR3 protein: CASSIGREGINEQFF. Written as DNA, the CDR3 is TGTGCCAGTAGTATTGGTCGGGAGGGGATCAATGAGCAGTTCTTC.

This clonotype appeared many times. Written as DNA, the CDR3 is TGTGCCAGCAGCCTCACGACTAGCGGGAGCAATGAGCAGTTCTTC. It codes for CASSLTTSGSNEQFF. The chain couples TRBV3-1 to TRBJ2-1; TRBD2 agrees at 12 bases. V shed 4 bases and J 6 bases; nucleotides not matched to a gene: 4. Germline V lookup: CDR1 LGHDT, CDR2 YNNKEL (reference sequence). This CDR3 contains 15 residues.

Many counts were recorded for this clonotype. The junction departs from germline at one end; a sequencing error may be responsible. The chain recombines TRBV27 with TRBJ2-3; D is uncertain. The CDR3 loop spans 11 amino acids. Germline CDR1 MNHEY, CDR2 SMNVEV (reference sequence). The CDR3 DNA reads TGCGCCAGCAGCTTCGCAGAGACGCAGTATTTT. Its translation is CASSFAETQYF.

This clonotype was observed at least ten times. The chain recombines TRBV15 with TRBJ1-4; D gene uncertain. Trimming shortened V by 0 bases and J by 3 bases, and 14 bases separated the two germline ends. The CDR3 loop spans 17 amino acids. Germline loops: CDR1 LNHNV, CDR2 YYDKDF (reference sequence). This CDR3 reads CATSRDPGNSANEKLFF. The CDR3 DNA reads TGTGCCACCAGCAGAGACCCGGGGAACAGCGCTAATGAAAAACTGTTTTTT.

In this sample, this clonotype turned up a few times. The V call is TRBV29-1, the J call TRBJ2-1; D is tentatively TRBD1 or TRBD2 (5 bases each). The CDR3 runs to 13 residues. The germline V gene encodes CDR1 SQVTM and CDR2 ANQGSEA. Between the trimmed V and J ends, which lost 5 bases and 8 bases, there was a span of 16 bases. The chain's CDR3 is CSVPSGRADEQFF. Here the CDR3 DNA reads TGCAGCGTTCCATCAGGGCGAGCGGATGAGCAGTTCTTC.

This clonotype was detected ten times or more. This rearrangement joins TRBV6-5 to TRBJ1-1, with D tentatively TRBD1 (6 bases). This CDR3 is built from 15 residues. Germline CDR1 and CDR2: MNHEY and SVGAGI. Deletions cut 1 base from V and 2 bases from J, with 11 bases between. DNA for the CDR3: TGTGCCAGCAGTTACTTCGGGGGCTTCAACACTGAAGCTTTCTTT. Encoded protein: CASSYFGGFNTEAFF.

As concerns this clonotype: A much larger clone differs by one base, so this may be a read error. This chain links TRBV20-1 with TRBJ2-3; TRBD2 matches at 7 bases. Germline CDR1 DFQATT, CDR2 SNEGSKA (reference sequence). J lost 11 bases, V lost 0 bases, and 8 bases had no gene match. The length of the CDR3 is 13 residues. DNA of the CDR3: TGCAGTGCTAGAGATAACGGGGGGTTAGGGCAGTATTTT. It codes for CSARDNGGLGQYF.

This clonotype was seen a handful of times. One end of the junction fails to match germline, which may point to a read error. The V and J genes are TRBV6-9 and TRBJ1-2; D possibly corresponds to TRBD1 (5 bases). Germline V lookup: CDR1 MNHGY, CDR2 SVAAGI. CDR3 size: 13 residues. The CDR3: CASSSVMGVVAAF. As DNA, the CDR3 is TGTGCCAGCAGTTCCGTGATGGGGGTGGTGGCGGCCTTC.

This clonotype was recorded many times. This chain joins TRBV3-1 and TRBJ1-3, with TRBD1 identical over 7 bases. Germline V gene data show CDR1 as LGHDT and CDR2 as YNNKEL (reference sequence). V was clipped by 4 bases and J by 0 bases; unmatched bases: 3. This CDR3 has 15 residues. The CDR3 loop reads CASSLTGSSGNTIYF. The DNA of the CDR3 is TGTGCCAGCAGCCTGACAGGGAGCTCTGGAAACACCATATATTTT.

This clonotype has a handful of counts. This chain links TRBV5-1 with TRBJ2-2; D is perhaps TRBD1 (6 bases). CDR1 is SGHRS and CDR2 is YFSETQ in the germline V gene. The germline V and J ends were trimmed by 5 bases and 2 bases, with 10 bases remaining between them. This CDR3 has 14 residues. This CDR3 is CASRRGQNTGELFF. Written as DNA, the CDR3 is TGCGCCAGCAGGAGGGGACAAAACACCGGGGAGCTGTTTTTT.

This clonotype came up many times. This chain connects TRBV6-2 or TRBV6-3 to TRBJ1-4; no clear D. This CDR3 region has 13 residues. The germline gives CDR1 MNHEY, CDR2 SVGEGT. Trimming removed 5 bases from V and 8 bases from J, with 12 bases in between. The CDR3 reads CASSRQAWEKLFF. The CDR3 region has the DNA TGTGCCAGCAGTCGTCAGGCGTGGGAAAAACTGTTTTTT.

This clonotype appeared many times. This chain links TRBV2 with TRBJ2-7; D is possibly TRBD2 (5 bases). With 3 bases removed from V and 5 bases from J, the gap between germline ends came to 11 bases. Looked up from germline, CDR1 is SNHLY and CDR2 is FYNNEI. This CDR3 spans 13 amino acids. CDR3 coding DNA: TGTGCCAGCAGTGAGGGTGTCGGGAACGAGCAGTACTTC. Translated: CASSEGVGNEQYF.

This clonotype was seen at least ten times. The CDR3 DNA is TGTGCCAGCTCCTCGCTAACTAGCGGGACCTACGAGCAGTACTTC. The encoded protein is CASSSLTSGTYEQYF. The chain joins TRBV6-1 to TRBJ2-7; TRBD2 matches at 10 bases. Germline V gives CDR1 MNHNS, CDR2 SASEGT. The CDR3 contains 15 residues. J was trimmed by 2 bases and V by 8 bases; bases with no gene match: 9.

This clonotype was detected ten times or more. The chain joins TRBV6-5 to TRBJ1-2, with D uncertain. The CDR3 loop spans 14 amino acids. The germline gives CDR1 MNHEY, CDR2 SVGAGI. The ends were cut back, 2 bases at V and 3 bases at J, with 10 bases in the middle. In DNA, the CDR3 is TGTGCCAGCAGTTACGCGTCAGGTCACTATGGCTACACCTTC. This encodes CASSYASGHYGYTF.

This clonotype was recorded at least ten times. The rearrangement uses TRBV6-2 or TRBV6-3 and TRBJ2-5, with D possibly matching TRBD2 (6 bases). The CDR3 loop spans 17 amino acids. In germline, CDR1 is MNHEY, CDR2 SVGEGT. The V and J ends lost 2 bases and 3 bases respectively, with 19 bases between them. The CDR3 region is CASSYRRLASSKETQYF. In nucleotides, the CDR3 is TGTGCCAGCAGTTACCGGCGGCTAGCGTCCTCCAAAGAGACCCAGTACTTC.

The chain employs TRBV19 and TRBJ1-5, with D tentatively TRBD1 (5 bases). The germline V and J ends were trimmed by 4 bases and 11 bases, with 9 bases remaining between them. There are 11 residues in the CDR3. In germline, CDR1 is LNHDA, CDR2 SQIVND (reference sequence). CDR3 region: CASSRDSSQHF. The CDR3 DNA reads as TGTGCCAGTAGTAGAGACAGTTCCCAGCATTTT.